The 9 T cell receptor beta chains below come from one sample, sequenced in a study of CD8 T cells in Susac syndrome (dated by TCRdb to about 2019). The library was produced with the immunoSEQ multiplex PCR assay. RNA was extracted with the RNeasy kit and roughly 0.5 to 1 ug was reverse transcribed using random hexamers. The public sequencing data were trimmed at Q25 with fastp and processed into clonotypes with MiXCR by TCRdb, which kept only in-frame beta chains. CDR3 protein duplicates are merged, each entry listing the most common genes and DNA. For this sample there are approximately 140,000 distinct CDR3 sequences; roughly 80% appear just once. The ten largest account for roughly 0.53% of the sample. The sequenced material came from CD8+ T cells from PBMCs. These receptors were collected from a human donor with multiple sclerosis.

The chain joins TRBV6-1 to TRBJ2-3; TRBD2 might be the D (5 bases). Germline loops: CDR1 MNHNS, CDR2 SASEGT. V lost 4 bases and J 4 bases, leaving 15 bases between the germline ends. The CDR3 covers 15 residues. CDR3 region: CASSARGGHADTQYF. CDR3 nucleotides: TGTGCCAGCAGTGCAAGAGGAGGCCATGCAGATACGCAGTATTTT.

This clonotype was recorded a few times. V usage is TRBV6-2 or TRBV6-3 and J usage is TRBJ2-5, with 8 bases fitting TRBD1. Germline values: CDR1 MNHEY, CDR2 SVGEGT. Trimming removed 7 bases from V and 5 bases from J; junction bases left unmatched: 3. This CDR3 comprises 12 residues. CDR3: CASTRTGETQYF. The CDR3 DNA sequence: TGTGCCAGCACCAGGACAGGGGAGACCCAGTACTTC.

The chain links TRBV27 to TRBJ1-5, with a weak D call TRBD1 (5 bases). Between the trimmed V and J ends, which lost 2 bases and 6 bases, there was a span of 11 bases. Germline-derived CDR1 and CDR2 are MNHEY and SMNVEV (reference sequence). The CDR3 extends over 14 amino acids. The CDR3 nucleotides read TGTGCCAGCAGTTTAGCTGGGGGATCTCAGCCCCAGCATTTT. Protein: CASSLAGGSQPQHF.

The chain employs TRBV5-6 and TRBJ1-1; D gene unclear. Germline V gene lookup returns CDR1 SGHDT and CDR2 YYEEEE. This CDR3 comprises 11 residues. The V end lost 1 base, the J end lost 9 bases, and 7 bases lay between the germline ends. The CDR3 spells CASSLSNQAFF. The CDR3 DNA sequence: TGTGCCAGCAGCTTGTCCAATCAAGCTTTCTTT.

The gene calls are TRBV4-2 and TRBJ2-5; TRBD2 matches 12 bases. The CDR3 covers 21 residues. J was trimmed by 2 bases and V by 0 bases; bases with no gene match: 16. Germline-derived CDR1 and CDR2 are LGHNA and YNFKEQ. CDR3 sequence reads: CASSQDLRLAGGPVDQETQYF. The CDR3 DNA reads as TGTGCCAGCAGCCAAGATCTCCGGCTAGCGGGGGGGCCTGTGGATCAAGAGACCCAGTACTTC.

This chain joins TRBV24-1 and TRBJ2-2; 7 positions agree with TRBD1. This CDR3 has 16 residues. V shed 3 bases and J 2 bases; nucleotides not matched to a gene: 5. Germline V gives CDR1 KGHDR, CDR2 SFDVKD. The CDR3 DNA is TGTGCCACCAGTGATGCCGACAGGGTCAACACCGGGGAGCTGTTTTTT. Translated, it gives CATSDADRVNTGELFF.

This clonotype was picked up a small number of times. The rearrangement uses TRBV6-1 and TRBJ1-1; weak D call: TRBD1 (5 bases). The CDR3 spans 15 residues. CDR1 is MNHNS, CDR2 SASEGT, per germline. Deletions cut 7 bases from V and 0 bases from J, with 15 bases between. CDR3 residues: CASINGEGVNTEAFF. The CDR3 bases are TGTGCCAGCATCAACGGTGAAGGGGTGAACACTGAAGCTTTCTTT.

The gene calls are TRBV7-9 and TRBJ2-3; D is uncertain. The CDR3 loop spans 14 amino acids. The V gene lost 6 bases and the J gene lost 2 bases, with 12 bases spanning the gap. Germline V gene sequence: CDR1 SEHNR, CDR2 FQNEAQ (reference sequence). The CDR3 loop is CASSPQVVTDTQYF. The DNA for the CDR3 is TGTGCCAGCAGTCCCCAGGTCGTCACAGATACGCAGTATTTT.

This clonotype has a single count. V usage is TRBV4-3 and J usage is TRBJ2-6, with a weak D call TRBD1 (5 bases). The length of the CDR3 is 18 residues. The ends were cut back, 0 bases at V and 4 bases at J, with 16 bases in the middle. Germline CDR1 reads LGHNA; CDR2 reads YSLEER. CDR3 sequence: CASSQESGIGPGANVLTF. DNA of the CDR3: TGCGCCAGCAGCCAAGAATCAGGGATAGGGCCCGGGGCCAACGTCCTGACTTTC.